This TCR beta chain is drawn from a study of shared clonotypes between healthy human individuals. Regarding the study as a whole: Naive subsets typically showed greater estimated richness than memory subsets.

Regarding this clone: Its antigen is unknown.

Method: immunoSEQ multiplex PCR; TCRdb's copy keeps in-frame clones and lacks some. The data hold around 990,000 clones, with 60% to 80% observed a single time. Germline V lookup: CDR1 MNHNY, CDR2 SVGAGI (reference sequence). The germline V and J ends were trimmed by 0 bases and 0 bases, with 7 bases remaining between them. The CDR3 has 15 residues. The sequenced sample was memory CD4+ T cells from PBMCs. Regarding subset: CD45RA-negative fraction. This TCR came from a young man in good health. Some clones in this sample may be carry-over from other donors' samples. The rearrangement links TRBV6-6 to TRBJ2-3, with D possibly matching TRBD2 (5 bases). This chain's CDR3 is CASSYSDWSTDTQYF. The CDR3 DNA reads TGTGCCAGCAGTTACTCGGACTGGAGCACAGATACGCAGTATTTT.